This record concerns one T cell receptor (beta chain) sequence. Germline-derived CDR1 and CDR2 are SGHNT and YYREEE (reference sequence). Trimming took off 2 bases at V and 6 bases at J, with 12 bases between the two ends. The CDR3 has 13 amino acids. This sample is part of a study of blood T cell repertoires in COVID-19. For the study at large: Samples of COVID-19 (acute and convalescent) were obtained from the United States, Italy and Spain.

Per the original methods: Reference gene primer amplification yielded estimated nucleated cell counts. Libraries were prepared by immunoSEQ multiplex PCR; TCRdb keeps only in-frame clonotypes and omits some of them. V and J calls plus clone size are reproduced from that table; the DNA served to infer D and trimming. The sample gives 160,000 or so clones, roughly 87% of which show up once; roughly 9.1% is in the top ten. The TCR sequence derives from a woman in her sixties or seventies with acute or convalescent COVID-19. The rearrangement joins TRBV5-4 to TRBJ2-7, with D possibly matching TRBD2 (5 bases). The specimen was peripheral blood. The CDR3 spells CASSFTGIGEQYF. The CDR3 region has the DNA TGTGCCAGCAGCTTTACGGGGATCGGCGAGCAGTACTTC. The full variable domain, in which reference TRBV5-4 and TRBJ2-7 provide the parts outside the CDR3, is ETGVTQSPTHLIKTRGQQVTLRCSSQSGHNTVSWYQQALGQGPQFIFQYYREEENGRGNFPPRFSGLQFPNYSSELNVNALELDDSALYLCASSFTGIGEQYFGPGTRLTVT.